The 32 T cell receptor beta chains given below trace back to one sample, sequenced in a study of T-cell reconstitution after alpha-beta-depleted transplantation in children. Unique molecular identifiers were incorporated during preparation of the TCRbeta library. TCRdb reanalysed the PCR reads using MiXCR and keeps one entry per CDR3 protein. The sample consists of more than 500,000 distinct CDR3 sequences, 9.5% to 12% of them appearing once. The specimen was PBMCs, mostly from graft donor cells, collected 180 days after TCRalphabeta/CD19-depleted stem cell transplant. The receptor source for this set is a female patient aged 2-9 years who had a stem cell transplant for aplastic anemia, so the T cells may come from the graft donor.

This clonotype was observed a few times. V and J are TRBV30 and TRBJ2-6; the match to TRBD2 covers 7 bases. Per germline, CDR1 GTSNPN and CDR2 SVGIG (reference sequence). J lost 0 bases, V lost 3 bases, and 2 bases had no gene match. The length of the CDR3 is 15 residues. The CDR3 DNA reads TGTGCCTGGAGGCCGGGGGGCTCTGGGGCCAACGTCCTGACTTTC. Translated: CAWRPGGSGANVLTF.

This clonotype was detected a few times. The chain uses TRBV5-1 and TRBJ2-7, with a weak D call TRBD2 (6 bases). The germline CDR1 and CDR2 sequences are SGHRS and YFSETQ. The CDR3 totals 14 residues. Trimming shortened V by 1 base and J by 7 bases, and 15 bases separated the two germline ends. The CDR3 nucleotides are TGCGCCAGCAGCTTGCCTGGAGGGCCAGGGGAGCAGTACGTC. Translating gives CASSLPGGPGEQYV.

This clonotype came up a few times. The chain uses TRBV7-9 and TRBJ1-5; D is unresolved. This CDR3 is built from 15 residues. The V end lost 1 base, the J end lost 1 base, and 8 bases lay between the germline ends. Per the germline V gene, CDR1 is SEHNR and CDR2 is FQNEAQ (reference sequence). CDR3 in amino acids: CASSLESRSNQPQHF. In DNA, the CDR3 is TGTGCCAGCAGCTTAGAGTCCAGGAGCAATCAGCCCCAGCATTTT.

The gene calls are TRBV20-1 and TRBJ2-3; D is tentatively TRBD1 or TRBD2 (6 bases each). This CDR3 spans 16 amino acids. Germline CDR1 DFQATT, CDR2 SNEGSKA (reference sequence). V lost 1 base and J 6 bases, leaving 20 bases between the germline ends. The CDR3: CSARVGGGTSVDTQYF. CDR3 in DNA: TGCAGTGCTAGAGTGGGGGGCGGCACTTCGGTGGATACGCAGTATTTT.

Many counts were recorded for this clonotype. This rearrangement joins TRBV6-2 or TRBV6-3 to TRBJ2-2; D might be TRBD2 (5 bases). Trimming removed 6 bases at V and 2 bases at J, with 22 bases between. The CDR3 has 18 amino acids. CDR1 is MNHEY and CDR2 is SVGEGT in the germline V gene. The DNA of the CDR3 is TGTGCCAGCAGCCCCTTACCCGGGCTAGCAGACAACACCGGGGAGCTGTTTTTT. This gives the protein CASSPLPGLADNTGELFF.

The gene calls are TRBV12-3 or TRBV12-4 and TRBJ1-1; maybe TRBD1 (6 bases). Between the trimmed V and J ends, which lost 6 bases and 6 bases, there was a span of 17 bases. The CDR3 loop spans 14 amino acids. This chain's CDR3 is CASSHDRLYAEAFF. DNA for the CDR3: TGTGCCAGCAGCCATGACAGGTTATACGCTGAAGCTTTCTTT.

The rearrangement links TRBV15 to TRBJ2-6; the match to TRBD1 covers 8 bases. Trimming cost V 6 bases and J 0 bases; bases outside gene matches: 4. Germline assignment: CDR1 LNHNV and CDR2 YYDKDF (reference sequence). The CDR3 sequence is 16 residues long. The CDR3 spells CATRGTGSSGANVLTF. In DNA, the CDR3 is TGTGCCACCAGGGGGACAGGTTCCTCTGGGGCCAACGTCCTGACTTTC.

Only a few counts were recorded for this clonotype. The chain has TRBV7-8 and TRBJ2-3; TRBD1 might be the D (5 bases). The CDR3 runs 16 residues. The V and J ends lost 0 bases and 5 bases respectively, with 15 bases between them. Germline values: CDR1 SGHVS, CDR2 FQNEAQ. CDR3 in amino acids: CASSLAASRGLDTQYF. The CDR3 DNA reads as TGTGCCAGCAGCTTAGCGGCTAGTAGGGGTTTAGATACGCAGTATTTT. The full variable domain, its missing parts supplied by reference TRBV7-8 and TRBJ2-3, is GAGVSQSPRYKVAKRGQDVALRCDPISGHVSLFWYQQALGQGPEFLTYFQNEAQLDKSGLPSDRFFAERPEGSVSTLKIQRTQQEDSAVYLCASSLAASRGLDTQYFGPGTRLTVL.

This clonotype has ten or more counts. The V and J genes are TRBV28 and TRBJ1-5; a possible D gene is TRBD1 (5 bases). CDR3 size: 15 residues. Trimming removed 7 bases at V and 4 bases at J, with 17 bases between. The germline gives CDR1 MDHEN, CDR2 SYDVKM. CDR3 coding DNA: TGTGCCAGCAATTCCTGGGCCAAGGGGAATCAGCCCCAGCATTTT. This translates into CASNSWAKGNQPQHF.

This chain connects TRBV7-9 to TRBJ2-2; D might be TRBD1 or TRBD2, each matching 5 bases. With 5 bases removed from V and 4 bases from J, the gap between germline ends came to 20 bases. Germline values: CDR1 SEHNR, CDR2 FQNEAQ (reference sequence). The CDR3 has 17 residues. CDR3 region: CASSLPFYGGSTGELFF. Here the CDR3 DNA reads TGTGCCAGCAGCCTACCGTTTTATGGGGGTAGCACCGGGGAGCTGTTTTTT.

This clonotype turned up a few times. The rearrangement uses TRBV5-5 and TRBJ1-2; TRBD1 matches 7 bases. V was clipped by 0 bases and J by 8 bases; unmatched bases: 13. CDR3 length: 16 amino acids. Germline V lookup: CDR1 SGHKS, CDR2 YYEKEE (reference sequence). CDR3 region: CASSLATGARIRGYTF. The CDR3 DNA is TGTGCCAGCAGCTTGGCCACAGGGGCTCGCATTCGAGGCTACACCTTC.

This clonotype showed up many times. J is TRBJ2-1 and V is TRBV20-1, with TRBD2 matching 10 bases. Germline V gene sequence: CDR1 DFQATT, CDR2 SNEGSKA (reference sequence). The V and J ends lost 3 bases and 3 bases, in that order; junction bases with no gene match: 11. This CDR3 has 17 residues. This chain's CDR3 is CSASRLAGGIYYNEQFF. CDR3 DNA sequence: TGCAGTGCTAGTAGGTTAGCGGGAGGTATTTACTACAATGAGCAGTTCTTC.

The rearrangement links TRBV10-3 to TRBJ2-1, with 10 bases that match TRBD2. CDR1 ENHRY and CDR2 SYGVKD come from the germline V gene. CDR3 length: 16 residues. V shed 6 bases, J shed 9 bases, and the junction held 14 bases outside the gene matches. CDR3 sequence reads: CAISPSGSTVVSEQFF. CDR3 DNA: TGTGCCATCAGCCCTAGCGGGAGTACGGTGGTAAGTGAGCAGTTCTTC.

This clonotype was detected only a few times. The chain couples TRBV7-2 to TRBJ2-7, with a weak D call TRBD2 (5 bases). CDR1 SGHTA and CDR2 FQGNSA come from the germline V gene. The length of the CDR3 is 11 residues. V was cut by 1 base and J by 9 bases, with 7 bases left in between. The CDR3: CASSLVGRQYF. Here the CDR3 DNA reads TGTGCCAGCAGCTTAGTGGGGAGGCAGTACTTC.

This chain uses TRBV5-1 with TRBJ2-1, with D possibly matching TRBD2 (5 bases). This CDR3 comprises 15 residues. With 4 bases removed from V and 8 bases from J, the gap between germline ends came to 19 bases. The germline CDR1 and CDR2 sequences are SGHRS and YFSETQ. DNA of the CDR3: TGCGCCAGCAGCCAACCCAGCACGGACTTCGATGAGCAGTTCTTC. Amino acid sequence: CASSQPSTDFDEQFF.

J is TRBJ2-2 and V is TRBV7-8, with D possibly TRBD2 on 5 matching bases. The CDR3 is 16 amino acids. Trimming removed 4 bases from V and 4 bases from J, with 16 bases in between. CDR1 SGHVS and CDR2 FQNEAQ come from the germline V gene. This CDR3 is CASSSSGVDSTGELFF. CDR3 nucleotide sequence: TGTGCCAGCAGCTCCAGCGGAGTTGATAGCACCGGGGAGCTGTTTTTT.

The chain has TRBV6-5 and TRBJ2-1, with 13 bases aligning to TRBD2. The ends lost 2 bases at V and 0 bases at J; junction bases unmatched: 7. The length of the CDR3 is 19 residues. Germline values: CDR1 MNHEY, CDR2 SVGAGI. The CDR3 sequence: CASSYPVTSGRDSYNEQFF. CDR3 in DNA: TGTGCCAGCAGTTACCCCGTAACTAGCGGGAGGGACTCCTACAATGAGCAGTTCTTC.

The chain joins TRBV5-4 to TRBJ2-5; no firm D call. The CDR3 totals 13 residues. Trimming removed 5 bases at V and 3 bases at J, with 11 bases between. Germline values: CDR1 SGHNT, CDR2 YYREEE (reference sequence). This CDR3 reads CASRSAGEETQYF. The CDR3 bases are TGTGCCAGCAGAAGTGCTGGGGAAGAGACCCAGTACTTC.

The chain has TRBV28 and TRBJ1-4; TRBD1 matches at 9 bases. The germline V gene has CDR1 MDHEN and CDR2 SYDVKM. This CDR3 region has 17 residues. V was clipped by 4 bases and J by 2 bases; unmatched bases: 8. In DNA, the CDR3 is TGTGCCAGCAGTTCCCCTCGGACAGGGGACACTAATGAAAAACTGTTTTTT. Protein sequence: CASSSPRTGDTNEKLFF.

This clonotype was picked up a small number of times. The chain links TRBV7-9 to TRBJ2-3, with a weak D call TRBD2 (5 bases). The CDR3 is 16 residues long. In germline, CDR1 is SEHNR, CDR2 FQNEAQ (reference sequence). V shed 1 base and J shed 2 bases, with 13 bases lying between them. The CDR3 is CASSLVEGGATDTQYF. The CDR3 DNA follows: TGTGCCAGCAGCTTAGTGGAAGGAGGAGCCACAGATACGCAGTATTTT.

The chain recombines TRBV12-3 or TRBV12-4 with TRBJ2-2; 8 nucleotides line up with TRBD2. This CDR3 has 15 residues. Germline trimming cut 5 bases from V and 5 bases from J; bases unmatched to any gene: 7. The CDR3 DNA is TGTGCCAGCAGTCCGTCGGGGGGGCCAACCGGGGAGCTGTTTTTT. It translates to CASSPSGGPTGELFF.

This clonotype has more than one count but fewer than ten. The chain carries TRBV5-1 and TRBJ1-2, with TRBD1 identical over 7 bases. The V gene's germline CDR1 is SGHRS and CDR2 YFSETQ. The CDR3 sequence is 17 residues long. V was pared by 0 bases and J by 6 bases, with 14 bases of the junction left unmatched. CDR3 residues: CASSLETGVLAFHGYTF. In DNA, the CDR3 is TGCGCCAGCAGCTTGGAAACAGGGGTCCTGGCGTTTCATGGCTACACCTTC.

This clonotype was seen only a few times. V and J are TRBV13 and TRBJ2-1; 12 nucleotides line up with TRBD2. CDR1 and CDR2 (germline): PRHDT, FYEKMQ (reference sequence). Germline trimming cut 5 bases from V and 6 bases from J; bases unmatched to any gene: 2. The CDR3 totals 14 residues. The CDR3 DNA reads as TGTGCCAGCAGCGGGACTAGCGGGTTCAATGAGCAGTTCTTC. It translates to CASSGTSGFNEQFF.

The V gene is TRBV9, the J gene TRBJ2-7, with unresolved D. The CDR3 runs to 13 residues. Trimming stripped 0 bases from V and 6 bases from J, with 10 bases between. Germline CDR1 reads SGDLS; CDR2 reads YYNGEE. CDR3 nucleotide sequence: TGTGCCAGCAGCGTAGCATTGGCAGCCGAGCAGTACTTC. Translating gives CASSVALAAEQYF.

Many counts were recorded for this clonotype. The V gene is TRBV7-3, the J gene TRBJ2-3; the D gene is possibly TRBD1 (6 bases). CDR3 length: 15 residues. Germline V CDR1 and CDR2: SGHTA, FQGTGA. V was shortened by 5 bases and J by 2 bases, with 14 bases between the two germline ends. In DNA, the CDR3 is TGTGCCAGCAGCCCGAGAGGGGGATACACAGATACGCAGTATTTT. Encoded protein: CASSPRGGYTDTQYF.

There are a few counts of this clonotype. This chain uses TRBV29-1 with TRBJ1-2, with 7 nucleotides matching TRBD1. The CDR3 runs to 13 residues. From germline, CDR1 is SQVTM and CDR2 ANQGSEA. Germline trimming cut 6 bases from V and 5 bases from J; bases unmatched to any gene: 9. Here the CDR3 reads CSVFGTVAYGYTF. CDR3 nucleotide sequence: TGCAGCGTATTCGGGACAGTTGCTTATGGCTACACCTTC.

The chain carries TRBV12-5 and TRBJ1-1; D gene ambiguous. Germline V gives CDR1 LGHNT, CDR2 FRNRAP. V was trimmed by 0 bases and J by 4 bases, leaving 12 bases between them. This CDR3 region has 15 residues. CDR3 residues: CASGLVVSQSTEAFF. CDR3 DNA: TGTGCTAGTGGTTTGGTAGTCAGTCAGAGCACTGAAGCTTTCTTT.

The chain couples TRBV6-2 or TRBV6-3 to TRBJ2-1, with D perhaps matching TRBD1 (5 bases). The CDR3 runs to 16 residues. Germline V gene sequence: CDR1 MNHEY, CDR2 SVGEGT. Trimming removed 7 bases at V and 1 base at J, with 17 bases between. CDR3 DNA: TGTGCCAGCACCTTACACAGGTTATTATCCTACAATGAGCAGTTCTTC. The encoded protein is CASTLHRLLSYNEQFF.

This clonotype was picked up a small number of times. The chain joins TRBV18 to TRBJ2-5, with TRBD1 matching 9 bases. This CDR3 is 14 amino acids long. The junction had 9 bases not matched to a gene; V was cut back by 6 bases and J by 7 bases. Germline assignment: CDR1 KGHSH and CDR2 LQKENI. The CDR3 is CASSLPMGQGTQYF. The CDR3 nucleotides are TGTGCCAGCTCCCTCCCGATGGGACAGGGGACCCAGTACTTC.

There are a few counts of this clonotype. The chain combines TRBV20-1 with TRBJ2-1, with 7 positions matching TRBD2. The CDR3 has 15 amino acids. V lost 1 base and J lost 6; bases outside the gene matches: 9. Germline V lookup: CDR1 DFQATT, CDR2 SNEGSKA (reference sequence). CDR3 coding DNA: TGCAGTGCTAGAGTCGAGGGAGGGCCGGTCAATGAGCAGTTCTTC. Its protein product is CSARVEGGPVNEQFF.

This clonotype was detected many times. The V gene is TRBV29-1, the J gene TRBJ2-1; 9 nucleotides line up with TRBD1. CDR1 and CDR2 (germline): SQVTM, ANQGSEA. The junction had 5 bases not matched to a gene; V was cut back by 1 base and J by 4 bases. The CDR3 consists of 15 residues. The CDR3 DNA reads as TGCAGCGTTGAAGTTACCGGGACAGGGTACAATGAGCAGTTCTTC. It yields the protein CSVEVTGTGYNEQFF.

This clonotype has a handful of counts. J is TRBJ1-1 and V is TRBV15; D is ambiguous. CDR1 LNHNV and CDR2 YYDKDF come from the germline V gene (reference sequence). The length of the CDR3 is 15 residues. The V gene lost 0 bases and the J gene lost 6 bases, with 14 bases spanning the gap. The CDR3 bases are TGTGCCACCAGCAGAGATCAGGCGGGGTACGCTGAAGCTTTCTTT. Translation gives CATSRDQAGYAEAFF.